This entry lists 5 T cell receptor beta chains sequenced from one sample in a study of tumor-infiltrating lymphocytes in localized non-small cell lung cancer. Profiling relied on immunoSEQ multiplex PCR, and the TCRdb table lists in-frame clones only, not all of them. The top ten clones hold roughly an eighth of a sample with about 13,000 clones, roughly 72% of them seen once. The specimen was uninvolved lung tissue not adjacent to the tumor. These receptors originate from a human donor with non-small cell lung cancer.

The V and J genes are TRBV28 and TRBJ1-3; D is undetermined. The V and J ends lost 3 bases and 0 bases respectively, with 12 bases between them. This CDR3 is built from 16 residues. In germline, CDR1 is MDHEN, CDR2 SYDVKM. This chain's CDR3 is CASSFPGSFSGNTIYF. The CDR3 DNA is TGTGCCAGCAGTTTCCCCGGGTCATTCTCTGGAAACACCATATATTTT.

V and J are TRBV27 and TRBJ1-1; D is unclear. Germline assignment: CDR1 MNHEY and CDR2 SMNVEV (reference sequence). Trimming removed 2 bases at V and 1 base at J, with 5 bases between. The CDR3 loop spans 13 amino acids. CDR3 residues: CASSLMPNTEAFF. The DNA of the CDR3 is TGTGCCAGCAGTTTAATGCCGAACACTGAAGCTTTCTTT.

The genes are TRBV11-3 and TRBJ2-1, with 7 bases aligning to TRBD2. The CDR3 is 13 amino acids. The germline V gene has CDR1 SGHNT and CDR2 YENEEA. V shed 3 bases, J shed 7 bases, and the junction held 3 bases outside the gene matches. CDR3 in amino acids: CASSFAGENEQFF. For the CDR3, the DNA is TGTGCCAGCAGCTTTGCGGGGGAAAATGAGCAGTTCTTC.

The rearrangement links TRBV11-2 to TRBJ2-7; 8 nucleotides line up with TRBD2. The germline V gene has CDR1 SGHAT and CDR2 FQNNGV. The CDR3 covers 14 residues. V gave up 4 bases and J gave up 2 bases; unmatched junction bases: 4. CDR3 protein: CASSSVAGTYEQYF. DNA of the CDR3: TGTGCCAGCAGCTCTGTAGCGGGGACCTACGAGCAGTACTTC. The entire variable domain, with the rest obtained from reference TRBV11-2 and TRBJ2-7, is as follows: EAGVAQSPRYKIIEKRQSVAFWCNPISGHATLYWYQQILGQGPKLLIQFQNNGVVDDSQLPKDRFSAERLKGVDSTLKIQPAKLEDSAVYLCASSSVAGTYEQYFGPGTRLTVT.

V usage is TRBV19 and J usage is TRBJ2-1, with D unclear. V was trimmed by 2 bases and J by 0 bases, leaving 14 bases between them. The CDR3 loop spans 17 amino acids. Germline V CDR1 and CDR2: LNHDA, SQIVND (reference sequence). The CDR3 DNA reads as TGTGCCAGTAGTATAAGGCCCGGCTTGAGCTCCTACAATGAGCAGTTCTTC. Amino acid sequence: CASSIRPGLSSYNEQFF.